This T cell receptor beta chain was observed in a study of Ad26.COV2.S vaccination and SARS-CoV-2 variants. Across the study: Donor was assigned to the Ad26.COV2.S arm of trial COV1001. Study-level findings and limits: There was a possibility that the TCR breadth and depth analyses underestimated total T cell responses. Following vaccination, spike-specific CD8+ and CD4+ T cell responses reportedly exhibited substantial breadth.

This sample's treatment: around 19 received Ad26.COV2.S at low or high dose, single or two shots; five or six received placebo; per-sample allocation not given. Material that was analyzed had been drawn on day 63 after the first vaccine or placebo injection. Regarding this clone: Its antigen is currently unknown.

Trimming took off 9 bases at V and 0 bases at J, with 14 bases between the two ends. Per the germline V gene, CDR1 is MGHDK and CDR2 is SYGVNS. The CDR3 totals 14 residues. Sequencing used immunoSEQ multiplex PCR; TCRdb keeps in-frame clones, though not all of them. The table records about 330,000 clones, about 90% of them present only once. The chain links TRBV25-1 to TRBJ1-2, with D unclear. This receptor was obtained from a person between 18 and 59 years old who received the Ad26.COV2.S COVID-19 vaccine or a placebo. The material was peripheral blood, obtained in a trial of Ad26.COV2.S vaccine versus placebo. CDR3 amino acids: CASYTAGANYGYTF. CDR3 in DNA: TGTGCCAGTTACACAGCCGGGGCTAACTATGGCTACACCTTC.